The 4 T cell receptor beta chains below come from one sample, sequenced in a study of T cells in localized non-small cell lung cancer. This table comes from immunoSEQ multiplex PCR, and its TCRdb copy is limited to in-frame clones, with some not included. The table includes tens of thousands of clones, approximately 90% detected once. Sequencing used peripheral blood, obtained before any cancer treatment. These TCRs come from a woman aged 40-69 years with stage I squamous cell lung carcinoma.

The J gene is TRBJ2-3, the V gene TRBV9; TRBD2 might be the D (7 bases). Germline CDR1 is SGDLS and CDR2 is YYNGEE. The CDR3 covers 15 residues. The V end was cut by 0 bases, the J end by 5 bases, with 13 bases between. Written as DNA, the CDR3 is TGTGCCAGCAGCGTAGTGGGGGGGCCGGGAGATACGCAGTATTTT. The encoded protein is CASSVVGGPGDTQYF. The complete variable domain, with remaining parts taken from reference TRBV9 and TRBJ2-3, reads DSGVTQTPKHLITATGQRVTLRCSPRSGDLSVYWYQQSLDQGLQFLIQYYNGEERAKGNILERFSAQQFPDLHSELNLSSLELGDSALYFCASSVVGGPGDTQYFGPGTRLTVL.

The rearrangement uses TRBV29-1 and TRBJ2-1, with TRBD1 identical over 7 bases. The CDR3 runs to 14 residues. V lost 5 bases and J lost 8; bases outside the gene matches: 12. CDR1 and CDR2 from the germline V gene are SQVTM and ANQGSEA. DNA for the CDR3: TGCAGCGTTCCGTTGACAGGGAGAGGGGATGAGCAGTTCTTC. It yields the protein CSVPLTGRGDEQFF.

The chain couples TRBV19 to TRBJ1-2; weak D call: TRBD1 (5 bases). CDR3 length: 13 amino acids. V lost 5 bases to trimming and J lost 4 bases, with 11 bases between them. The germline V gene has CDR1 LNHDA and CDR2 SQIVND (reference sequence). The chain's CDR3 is CASSQTGLYGYTF. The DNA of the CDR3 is TGTGCCAGTAGTCAGACGGGACTCTATGGCTACACCTTC.

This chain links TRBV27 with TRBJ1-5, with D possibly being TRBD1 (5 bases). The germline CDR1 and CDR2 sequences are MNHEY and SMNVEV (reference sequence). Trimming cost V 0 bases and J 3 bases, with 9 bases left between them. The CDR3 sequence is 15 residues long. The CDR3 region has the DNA TGTGCCAGCAGTTTATCGAGAGGGACCAATCAGCCCCAGCATTTT. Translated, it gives CASSLSRGTNQPQHF.